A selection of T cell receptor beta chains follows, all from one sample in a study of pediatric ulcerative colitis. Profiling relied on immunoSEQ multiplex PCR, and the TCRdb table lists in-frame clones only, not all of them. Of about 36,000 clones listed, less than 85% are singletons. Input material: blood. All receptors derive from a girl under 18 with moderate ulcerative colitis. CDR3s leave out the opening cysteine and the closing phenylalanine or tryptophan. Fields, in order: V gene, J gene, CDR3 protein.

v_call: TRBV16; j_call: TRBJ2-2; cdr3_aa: ASSQSSTAGGGELF
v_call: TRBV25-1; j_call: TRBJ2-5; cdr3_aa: ASSDDPIGRETQY
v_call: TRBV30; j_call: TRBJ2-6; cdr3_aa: AWTSGSWANVLT
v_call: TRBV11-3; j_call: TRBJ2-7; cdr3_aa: ASSPVTEGEQY
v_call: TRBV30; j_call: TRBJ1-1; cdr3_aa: AWTRRAGGAGTEAF
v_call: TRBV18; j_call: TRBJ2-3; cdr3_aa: ASWDRVGYTQY
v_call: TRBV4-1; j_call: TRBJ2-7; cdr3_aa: ASSQDGRAYEQY
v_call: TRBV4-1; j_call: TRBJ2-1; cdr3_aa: ASSQDPGENEQF
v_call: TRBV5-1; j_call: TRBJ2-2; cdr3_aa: ASSFTSPGELF
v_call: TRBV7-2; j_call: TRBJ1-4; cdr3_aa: ASSPETPNEKLF
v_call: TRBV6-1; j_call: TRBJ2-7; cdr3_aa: ASGAGVNSYEQY
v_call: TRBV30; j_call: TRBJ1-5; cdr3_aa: AWSPGNQPQH
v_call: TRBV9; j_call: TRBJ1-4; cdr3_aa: ASSVGPETNEKLF
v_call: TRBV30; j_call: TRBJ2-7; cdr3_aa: AWATRQGRYEQY
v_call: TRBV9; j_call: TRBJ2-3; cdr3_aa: ASSTHRLAGLTDTQY
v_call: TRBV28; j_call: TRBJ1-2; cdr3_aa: ASSWGYGYT
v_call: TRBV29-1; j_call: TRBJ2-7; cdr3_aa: SVESGEAYEQY
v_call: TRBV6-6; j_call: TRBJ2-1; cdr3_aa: ASSWSEQF
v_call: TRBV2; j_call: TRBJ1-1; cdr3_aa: ASSVRRGQAF
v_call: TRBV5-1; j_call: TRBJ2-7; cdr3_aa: ASSLNRVSYEQY
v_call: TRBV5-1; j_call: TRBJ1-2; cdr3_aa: ASSPSGTLNYGYT
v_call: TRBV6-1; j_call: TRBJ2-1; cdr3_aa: ASSGDRGRESVWNEQF
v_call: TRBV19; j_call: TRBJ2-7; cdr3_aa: ASSIPQGAAYEQY
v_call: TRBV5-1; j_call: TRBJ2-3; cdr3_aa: ASSSETSTDTQY
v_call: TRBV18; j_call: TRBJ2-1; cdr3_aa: ASSRLAGESGFNEQF
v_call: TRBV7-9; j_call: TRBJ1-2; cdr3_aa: ASTHVEVLNDGYT
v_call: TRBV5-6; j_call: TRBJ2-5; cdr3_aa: ASSLFREETQY
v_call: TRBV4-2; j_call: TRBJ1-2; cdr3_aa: ASSQDPGTGFTYGYT
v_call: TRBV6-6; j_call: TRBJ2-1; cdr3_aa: ASSFPGQGSYNEQF
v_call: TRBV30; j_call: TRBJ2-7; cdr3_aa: ASRTGGFYEQY
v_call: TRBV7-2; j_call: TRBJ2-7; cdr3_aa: ASSLVGRDPGYEQY
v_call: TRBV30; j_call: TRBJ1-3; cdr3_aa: AWSADKFQNTIY
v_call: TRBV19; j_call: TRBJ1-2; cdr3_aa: ASRVERGYT
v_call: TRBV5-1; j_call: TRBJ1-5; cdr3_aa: ASSLEPTGGANQPQH
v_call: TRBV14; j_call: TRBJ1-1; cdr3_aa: ASSPLEEFTEAF
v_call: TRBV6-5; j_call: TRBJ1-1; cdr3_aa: ASSYGIGGETF